The clone carrying this TCR beta chain has just a few counts. Its antigen is unidentified. V lost 3 bases, J lost 5 bases, and 3 bases stayed unmatched. CDR3 size: 13 residues. Germline V gene sequence: CDR1 DFQATT, CDR2 SNEGSKA (reference sequence). TCR beta CDR3 regions were amplified from RNA transcripts. Using the HTBI primer set, a first-round RT-PCR was run on the TCR CDR3. TCRdb recomputed calls from the multiplex PCR reads with MiXCR, one row per CDR3 protein. The sample holds about 380,000 distinct CDR3 sequences, less than 15% seen once. Reasons for excluding patients were uncontrolled infection, other autoimmune disease, pregnancy or lactation. The sample belongs to a study of T cells in Graves' hyperthyroidism and ophthalmopathy. Notes on the study in general: Blood held most thyroid clonotypes expanded above 0.001 frequency.

The source material was blood. The chain employs TRBV20-1 and TRBJ1-4; 7 bases line up with TRBD1. This receptor was identified in a man aged 25 to 45 with Graves' hyperthyroidism that later progressed to Graves' ophthalmopathy. The DNA for the CDR3 is TGCAGTGCTAGGGAGGGGGCGAATGAAAAACTGTTTTTT. Its translation: CSAREGANEKLFF.